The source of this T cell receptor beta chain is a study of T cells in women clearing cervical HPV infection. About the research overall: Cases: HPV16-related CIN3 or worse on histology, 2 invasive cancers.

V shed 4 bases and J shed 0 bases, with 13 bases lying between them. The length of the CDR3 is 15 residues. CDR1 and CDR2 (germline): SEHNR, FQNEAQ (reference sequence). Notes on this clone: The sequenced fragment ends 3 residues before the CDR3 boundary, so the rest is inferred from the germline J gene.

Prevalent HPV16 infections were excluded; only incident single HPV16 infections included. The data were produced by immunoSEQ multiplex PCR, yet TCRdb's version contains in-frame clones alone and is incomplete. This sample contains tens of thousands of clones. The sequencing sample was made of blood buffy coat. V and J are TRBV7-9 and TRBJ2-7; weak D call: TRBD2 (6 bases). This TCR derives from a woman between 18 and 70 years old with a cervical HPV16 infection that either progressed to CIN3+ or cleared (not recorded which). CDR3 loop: CASSSRLDPSYEQYF. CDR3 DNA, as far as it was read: TGTGCCAGCAGCTCCAGACTAGATCCCTCCTACGAG.